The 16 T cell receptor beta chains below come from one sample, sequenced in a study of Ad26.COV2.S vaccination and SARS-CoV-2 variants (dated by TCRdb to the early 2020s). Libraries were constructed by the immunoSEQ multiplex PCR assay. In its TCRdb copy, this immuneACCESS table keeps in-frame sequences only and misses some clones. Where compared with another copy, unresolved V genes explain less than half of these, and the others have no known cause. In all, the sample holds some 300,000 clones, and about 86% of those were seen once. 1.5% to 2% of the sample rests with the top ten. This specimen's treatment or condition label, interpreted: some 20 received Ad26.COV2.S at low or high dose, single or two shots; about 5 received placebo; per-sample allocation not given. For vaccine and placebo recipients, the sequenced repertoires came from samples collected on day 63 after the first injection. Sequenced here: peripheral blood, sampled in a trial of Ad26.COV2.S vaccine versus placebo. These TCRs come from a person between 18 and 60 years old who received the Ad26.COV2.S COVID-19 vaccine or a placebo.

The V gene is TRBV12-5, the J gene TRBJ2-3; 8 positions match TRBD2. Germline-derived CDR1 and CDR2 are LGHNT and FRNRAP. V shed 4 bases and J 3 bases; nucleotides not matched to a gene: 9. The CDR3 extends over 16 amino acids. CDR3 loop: CASGSGRASGTDTQYF. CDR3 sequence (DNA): TGTGCTAGTGGTTCGGGTCGGGCTAGCGGGACAGATACGCAGTATTTT. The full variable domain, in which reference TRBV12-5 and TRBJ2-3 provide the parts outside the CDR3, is DARVTQTPRHKVTEMGQEVTMRCQPILGHNTVFWYRQTMMQGLELLAYFRNRAPLDDSGMPKDRFSAEMPDATLATLKIQPSEPRDSAVYFCASGSGRASGTDTQYFGPGTRLTVL.

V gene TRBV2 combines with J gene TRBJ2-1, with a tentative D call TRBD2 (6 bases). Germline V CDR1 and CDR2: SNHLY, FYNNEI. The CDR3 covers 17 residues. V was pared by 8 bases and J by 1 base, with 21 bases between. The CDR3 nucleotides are TGTGCCAGCCATGGGCGGTTGGGCGGGGTGTCCTACAATGAGCAGTTCTTC. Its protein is CASHGRLGGVSYNEQFF.

This CDR3 reads CSASSPDSGYTF. The CDR3 DNA is TGCAGTGCTAGTAGCCCGGACAGTGGCTACACCTTC. This chain joins TRBV20-1 and TRBJ1-2, with D possibly being TRBD1 (6 bases). CDR1 is DFQATT and CDR2 is SNEGSKA in the germline V gene (reference sequence). The CDR3 covers 12 residues. The ends were cut back, 3 bases at V and 7 bases at J, with 12 bases in the middle.

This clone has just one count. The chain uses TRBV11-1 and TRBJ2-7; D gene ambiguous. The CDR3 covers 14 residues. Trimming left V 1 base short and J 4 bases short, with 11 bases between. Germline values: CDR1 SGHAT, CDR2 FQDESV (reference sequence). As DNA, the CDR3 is TGTGCCAGCAGCTTAGGGGATCCGTCTTACGAGCAGTACTTC. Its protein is CASSLGDPSYEQYF.

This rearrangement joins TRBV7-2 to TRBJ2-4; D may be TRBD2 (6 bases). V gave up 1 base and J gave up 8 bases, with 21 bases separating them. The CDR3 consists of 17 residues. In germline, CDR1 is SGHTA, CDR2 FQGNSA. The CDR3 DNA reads TGTGCCAGCAGCTTAGACCCCCGGGGAGGCTATAGGGACATTCAGTACTTC. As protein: CASSLDPRGGYRDIQYF.

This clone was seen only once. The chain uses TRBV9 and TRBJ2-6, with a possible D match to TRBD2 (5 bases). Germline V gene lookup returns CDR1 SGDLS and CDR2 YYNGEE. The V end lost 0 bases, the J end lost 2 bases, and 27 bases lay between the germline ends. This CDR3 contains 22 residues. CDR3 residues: CASSVASRVETDPRAGANVLTF. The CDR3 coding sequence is TGTGCCAGCAGCGTAGCTTCTCGAGTCGAAACTGACCCGAGGGCTGGGGCCAACGTCCTGACTTTC.

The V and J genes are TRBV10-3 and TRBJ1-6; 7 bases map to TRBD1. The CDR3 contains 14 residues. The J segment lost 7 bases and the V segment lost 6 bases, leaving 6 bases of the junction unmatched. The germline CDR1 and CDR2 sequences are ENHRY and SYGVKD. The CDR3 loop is CAISSTGHNSPLHF. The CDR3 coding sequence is TGTGCCATCAGCTCGACAGGGCACAATTCACCCCTCCACTTT.

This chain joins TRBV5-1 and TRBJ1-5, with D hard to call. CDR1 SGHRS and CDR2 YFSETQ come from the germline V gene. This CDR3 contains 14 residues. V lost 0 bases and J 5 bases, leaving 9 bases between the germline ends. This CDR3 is CASSLDSRDQPQHF. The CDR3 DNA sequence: TGCGCCAGCAGCTTGGATTCGAGAGATCAGCCCCAGCATTTT. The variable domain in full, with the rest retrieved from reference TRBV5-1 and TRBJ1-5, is KAGVTQTPRYLIKTRGQQVTLSCSPISGHRSVSWYQQTPGQGLQFLFEYFSETQRNKGNFPGRFSGRQFSNSRSEMNVSTLELGDSALYLCASSLDSRDQPQHFGDGTRLSIL.

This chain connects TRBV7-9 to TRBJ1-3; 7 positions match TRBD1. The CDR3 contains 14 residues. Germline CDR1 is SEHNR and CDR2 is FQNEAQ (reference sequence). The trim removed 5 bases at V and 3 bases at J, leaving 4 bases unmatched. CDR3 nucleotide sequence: TGTGCCAGCAGCCCAGGGACAGTTGGAAACACCATATATTTT. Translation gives CASSPGTVGNTIYF.

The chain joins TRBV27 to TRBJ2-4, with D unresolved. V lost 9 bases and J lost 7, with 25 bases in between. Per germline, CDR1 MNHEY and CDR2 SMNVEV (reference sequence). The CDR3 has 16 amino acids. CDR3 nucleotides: TGTGCCAGGAGATATTCCGGGTCTCTCGAAAGGAACATTCAGTACTTC. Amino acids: CARRYSGSLERNIQYF.

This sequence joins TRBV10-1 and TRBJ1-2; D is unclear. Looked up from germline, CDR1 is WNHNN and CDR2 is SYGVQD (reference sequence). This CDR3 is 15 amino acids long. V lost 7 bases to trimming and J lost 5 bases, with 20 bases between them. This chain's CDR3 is CASTVRVASGYGYTF. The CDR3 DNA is TGCGCCAGCACCGTCCGGGTTGCGTCGGGATATGGCTACACCTTC.

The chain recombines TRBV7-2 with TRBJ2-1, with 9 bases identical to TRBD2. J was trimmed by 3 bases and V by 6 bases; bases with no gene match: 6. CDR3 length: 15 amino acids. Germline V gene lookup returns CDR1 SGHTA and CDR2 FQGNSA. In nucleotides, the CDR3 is TGTGCCAGCAGTCCTAGCGGGGATCGCTACAATGAGCAGTTCTTC. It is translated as CASSPSGDRYNEQFF.

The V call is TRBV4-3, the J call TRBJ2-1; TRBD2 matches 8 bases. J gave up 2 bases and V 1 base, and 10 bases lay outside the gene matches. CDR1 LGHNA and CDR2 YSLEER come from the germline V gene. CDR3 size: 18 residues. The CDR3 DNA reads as TGCGCCAGCAGCCAAGGACCCGGACGGGGGGGTGCCTACAATGAGCAGTTCTTC. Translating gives CASSQGPGRGGAYNEQFF.

The CDR3 coding sequence is TGTGCCAGTAGTCGGGCGGGATCTGGAAACACCATATATTTT. Translated, it gives CASSRAGSGNTIYF. The chain couples TRBV19 to TRBJ1-3; no clear D. Germline V CDR1 and CDR2: LNHDA, SQIVND (reference sequence). V shed 5 bases and J shed 1 base, with 9 bases lying between them. The CDR3 has 14 residues.

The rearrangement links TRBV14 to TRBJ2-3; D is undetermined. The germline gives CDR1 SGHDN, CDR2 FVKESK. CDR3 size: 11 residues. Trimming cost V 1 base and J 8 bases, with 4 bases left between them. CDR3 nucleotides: TGTGCCAGCAGCCAAGTTGGTACGCAGTATTTT. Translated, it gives CASSQVGTQYF. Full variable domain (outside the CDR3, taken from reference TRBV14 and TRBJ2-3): EAGVTQFPSHSVIEKGQTVTLRCDPISGHDNLYWYRRVMGKEIKFLLHFVKESKQDESGMPNNRFLAERTGGTYSTLKVQPAELEDSGVYFCASSQVGTQYFGPGTRLTVL.

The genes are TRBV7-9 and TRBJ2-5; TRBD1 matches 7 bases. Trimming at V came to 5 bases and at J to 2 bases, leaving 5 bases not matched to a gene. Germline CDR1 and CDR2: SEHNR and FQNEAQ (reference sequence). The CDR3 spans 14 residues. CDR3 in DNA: TGTGCCAGCAGCCTGGGACAGATGCAAGAGACCCAGTACTTC. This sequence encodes CASSLGQMQETQYF.